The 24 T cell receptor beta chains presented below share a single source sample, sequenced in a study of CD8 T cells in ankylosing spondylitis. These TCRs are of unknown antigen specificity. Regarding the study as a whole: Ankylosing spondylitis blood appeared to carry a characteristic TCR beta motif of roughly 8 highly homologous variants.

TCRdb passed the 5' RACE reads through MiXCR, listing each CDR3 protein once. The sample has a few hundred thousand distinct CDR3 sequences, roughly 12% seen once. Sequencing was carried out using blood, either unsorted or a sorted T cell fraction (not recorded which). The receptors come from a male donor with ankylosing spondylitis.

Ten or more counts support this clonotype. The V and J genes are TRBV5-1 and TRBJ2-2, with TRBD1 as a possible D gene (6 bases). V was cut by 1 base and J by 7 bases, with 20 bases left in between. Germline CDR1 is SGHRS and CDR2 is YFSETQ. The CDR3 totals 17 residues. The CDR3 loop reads CASSLPLQQGLSGELFF. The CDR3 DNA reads TGCGCCAGCAGCTTGCCCTTGCAGCAGGGGTTAAGCGGGGAGCTGTTTTTT. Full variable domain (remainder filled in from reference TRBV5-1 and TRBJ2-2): KAGVTQTPRYLIKTRGQQVTLSCSPISGHRSVSWYQQTPGQGLQFLFEYFSETQRNKGNFPGRFSGRQFSNSRSEMNVSTLELGDSALYLCASSLPLQQGLSGELFFGEGSRLTVL.

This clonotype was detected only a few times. CDR3 sequence (DNA): TGCAGTGCTAGAGTCTTCGGACCCGGAAACACCATATATTTT. Translated, it gives CSARVFGPGNTIYF. The J gene is TRBJ1-3, the V gene TRBV20-1; D not certain. V was shortened by 1 base and J by 4 bases, with 11 bases between the two germline ends. Germline V CDR1 and CDR2: DFQATT, SNEGSKA (reference sequence). This CDR3 spans 14 amino acids.

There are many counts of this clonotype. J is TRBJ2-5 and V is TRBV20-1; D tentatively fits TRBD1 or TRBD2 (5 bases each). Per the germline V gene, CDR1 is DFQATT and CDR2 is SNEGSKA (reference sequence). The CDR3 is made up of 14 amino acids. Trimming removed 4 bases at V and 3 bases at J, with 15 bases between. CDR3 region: CSAITPLGEETQYF. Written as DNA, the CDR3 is TGCAGTGCTATTACGCCCTTGGGGGAAGAGACCCAGTACTTC.

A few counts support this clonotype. The CDR3: CSVEAGDRQSNEQFF. DNA of the CDR3: TGCAGCGTTGAAGCCGGGGACAGGCAGAGCAATGAGCAGTTCTTC. The chain carries TRBV29-1 and TRBJ2-1; 8 bases agree with TRBD1. The CDR3 extends over 15 amino acids. Germline assignment: CDR1 SQVTM and CDR2 ANQGSEA. Germline trimming cut 1 base from V and 6 bases from J; bases unmatched to any gene: 8.

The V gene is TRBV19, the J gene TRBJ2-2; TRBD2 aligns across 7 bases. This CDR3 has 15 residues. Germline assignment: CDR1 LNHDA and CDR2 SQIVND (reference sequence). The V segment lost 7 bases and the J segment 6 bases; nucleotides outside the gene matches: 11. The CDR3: CASTETGGSSGELFF. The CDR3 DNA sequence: TGTGCCAGTACCGAAACCGGCGGGAGTTCCGGGGAGCTGTTTTTT. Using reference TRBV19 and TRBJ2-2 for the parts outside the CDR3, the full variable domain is DGGITQSPKYLFRKEGQNVTLSCEQNLNHDAMYWYRQDPGQGLRLIYYSQIVNDFQKGDIAEGYSVSREKKESFPLTVTSAQKNPTAFYLCASTETGGSSGELFFGEGSRLTVL.

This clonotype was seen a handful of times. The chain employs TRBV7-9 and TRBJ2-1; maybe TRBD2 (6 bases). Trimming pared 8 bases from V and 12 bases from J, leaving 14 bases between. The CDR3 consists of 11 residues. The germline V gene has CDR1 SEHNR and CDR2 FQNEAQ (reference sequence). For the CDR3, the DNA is TGTGCCAGCGTCTCACGGGAGTCGCAGTTCTTC. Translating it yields CASVSRESQFF.

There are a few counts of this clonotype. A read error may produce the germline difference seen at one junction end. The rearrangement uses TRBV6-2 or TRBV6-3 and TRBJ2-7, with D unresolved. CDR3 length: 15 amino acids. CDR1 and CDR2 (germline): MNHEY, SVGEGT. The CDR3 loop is CASSYQPKDVGTLTF. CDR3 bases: TGTGCCAGCAGTTACCAACCCAAGGACGTCGGCACCTTAACCTTC.

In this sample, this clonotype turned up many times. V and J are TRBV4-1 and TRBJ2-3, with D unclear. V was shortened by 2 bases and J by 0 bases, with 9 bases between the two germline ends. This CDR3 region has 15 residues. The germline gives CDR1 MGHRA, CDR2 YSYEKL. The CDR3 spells CASSQRKGSTDTQYF. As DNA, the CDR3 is TGCGCCAGCAGCCAAAGGAAAGGGAGCACAGATACGCAGTATTTT.

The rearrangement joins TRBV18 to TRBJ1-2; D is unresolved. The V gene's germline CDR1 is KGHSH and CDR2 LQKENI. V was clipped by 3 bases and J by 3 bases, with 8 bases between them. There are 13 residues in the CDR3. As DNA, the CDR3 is TGTGCCAGCTCACCTCTCAGCGACTATGGCTACACCTTC. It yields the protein CASSPLSDYGYTF.

CDR3 DNA: TGCAGTGCTCACCGGATAGCGGGAGGGCCGAAGAATGAGCAGTTCTTC. Protein: CSAHRIAGGPKNEQFF. This chain uses TRBV20-1 with TRBJ2-1; 11 bases are shared with TRBD2. The CDR3 runs 16 residues. Looked up from germline, CDR1 is DFQATT and CDR2 is SNEGSKA (reference sequence). V dropped 5 bases and J dropped 7; count of bases not matched to a gene: 13.

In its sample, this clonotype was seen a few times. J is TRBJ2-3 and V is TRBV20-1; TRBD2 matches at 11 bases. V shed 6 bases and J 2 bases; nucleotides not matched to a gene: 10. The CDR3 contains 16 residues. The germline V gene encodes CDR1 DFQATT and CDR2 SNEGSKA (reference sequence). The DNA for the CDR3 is TGCAGTGCCAGCGGGACTAGCGGTATTAACACAGATACGCAGTATTTT. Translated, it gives CSASGTSGINTDTQYF.

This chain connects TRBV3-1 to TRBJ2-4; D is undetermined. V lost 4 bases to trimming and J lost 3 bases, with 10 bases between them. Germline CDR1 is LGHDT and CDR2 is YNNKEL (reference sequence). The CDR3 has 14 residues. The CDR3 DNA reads TGTGCCAGCAGCCCCTCGACGGGCAAAAACATTCAGTACTTC. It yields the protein CASSPSTGKNIQYF.

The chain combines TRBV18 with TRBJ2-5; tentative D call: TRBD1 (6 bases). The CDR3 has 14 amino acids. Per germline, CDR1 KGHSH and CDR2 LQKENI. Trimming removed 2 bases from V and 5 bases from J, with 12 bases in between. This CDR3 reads CASSPSRGAETQYF. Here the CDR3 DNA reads TGTGCCAGCTCACCAAGCAGGGGCGCGGAGACCCAGTACTTC.

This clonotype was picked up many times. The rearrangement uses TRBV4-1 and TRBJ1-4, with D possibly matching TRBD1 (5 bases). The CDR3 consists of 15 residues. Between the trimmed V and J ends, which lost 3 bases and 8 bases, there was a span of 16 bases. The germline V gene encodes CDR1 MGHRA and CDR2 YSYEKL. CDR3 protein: CASSQFRDGGEKLFF. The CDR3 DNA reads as TGCGCCAGCAGCCAGTTTCGGGACGGAGGAGAAAAACTGTTTTTT.

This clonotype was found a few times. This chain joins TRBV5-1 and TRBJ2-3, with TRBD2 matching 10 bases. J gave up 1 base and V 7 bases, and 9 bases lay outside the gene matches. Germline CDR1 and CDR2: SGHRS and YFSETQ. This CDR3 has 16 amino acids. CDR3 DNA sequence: TGCGCCAGCCGTACTACAGGGACTAGCGGCACAGATACGCAGTATTTT. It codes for CASRTTGTSGTDTQYF.

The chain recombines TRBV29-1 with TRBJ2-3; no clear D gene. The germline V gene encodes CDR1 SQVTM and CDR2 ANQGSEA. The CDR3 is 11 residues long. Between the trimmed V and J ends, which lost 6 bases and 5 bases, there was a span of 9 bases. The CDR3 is CSVDLGDTQYF. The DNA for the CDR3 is TGCAGCGTGGATCTGGGAGATACGCAGTATTTT.

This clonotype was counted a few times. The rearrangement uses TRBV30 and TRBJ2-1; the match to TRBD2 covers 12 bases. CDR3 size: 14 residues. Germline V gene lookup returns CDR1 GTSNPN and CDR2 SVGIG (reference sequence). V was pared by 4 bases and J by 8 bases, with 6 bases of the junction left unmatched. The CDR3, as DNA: TGTGCCTGGACCCTAGCGGGAGGGACGGATGAGCAGTTCTTC. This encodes CAWTLAGGTDEQFF.

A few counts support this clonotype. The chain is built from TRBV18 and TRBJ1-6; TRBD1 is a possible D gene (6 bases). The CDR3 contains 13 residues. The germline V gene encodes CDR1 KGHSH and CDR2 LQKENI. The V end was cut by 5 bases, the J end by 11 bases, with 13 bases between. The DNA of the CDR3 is TGTGCCAGCTCATCCGACAGGCCTACACCCCTCCACTTT. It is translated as CASSSDRPTPLHF.

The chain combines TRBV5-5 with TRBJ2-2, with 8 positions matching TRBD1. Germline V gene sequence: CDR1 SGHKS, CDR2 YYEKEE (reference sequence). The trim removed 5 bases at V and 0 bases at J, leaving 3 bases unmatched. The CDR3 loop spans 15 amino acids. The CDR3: CASRAGQANTGELFF. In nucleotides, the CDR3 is TGTGCCAGCAGGGCGGGACAGGCGAACACCGGGGAGCTGTTTTTT.

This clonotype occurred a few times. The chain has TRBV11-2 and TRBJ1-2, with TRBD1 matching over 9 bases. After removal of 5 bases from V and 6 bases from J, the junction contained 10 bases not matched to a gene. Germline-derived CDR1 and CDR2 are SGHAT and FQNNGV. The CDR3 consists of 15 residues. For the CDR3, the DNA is TGTGCCAGCAGCCACTGGGGACAGGGAATTAATGGCTACACCTTC. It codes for CASSHWGQGINGYTF.

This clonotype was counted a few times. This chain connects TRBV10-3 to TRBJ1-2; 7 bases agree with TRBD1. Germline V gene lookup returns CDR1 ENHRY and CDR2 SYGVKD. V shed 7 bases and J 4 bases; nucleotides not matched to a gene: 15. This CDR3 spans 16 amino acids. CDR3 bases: TGTGCCATCAAACGGGACAGTCCATCTAGCGTCTATGGCTACACCTTC. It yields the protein CAIKRDSPSSVYGYTF.

The CDR3 loop is CASGRLAGVPDTQYF. The CDR3 DNA sequence: TGTGCTAGTGGTAGACTAGCGGGAGTTCCAGATACGCAGTATTTT. The chain has TRBV12-5 and TRBJ2-3; 12 bases line up with TRBD2. The CDR3 contains 15 residues. Losses at the gene ends were 5 bases for V and 4 bases for J; bases not matched to a gene: 4. Per the germline V gene, CDR1 is LGHNT and CDR2 is FRNRAP.

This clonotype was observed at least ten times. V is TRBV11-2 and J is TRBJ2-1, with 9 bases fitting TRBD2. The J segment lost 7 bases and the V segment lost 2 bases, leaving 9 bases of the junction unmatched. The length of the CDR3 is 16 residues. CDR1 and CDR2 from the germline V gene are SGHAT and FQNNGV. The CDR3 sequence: CASSLFLSGSFNEQFF. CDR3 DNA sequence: TGTGCCAGCAGCTTATTCCTTAGCGGGAGTTTTAATGAGCAGTTCTTC.

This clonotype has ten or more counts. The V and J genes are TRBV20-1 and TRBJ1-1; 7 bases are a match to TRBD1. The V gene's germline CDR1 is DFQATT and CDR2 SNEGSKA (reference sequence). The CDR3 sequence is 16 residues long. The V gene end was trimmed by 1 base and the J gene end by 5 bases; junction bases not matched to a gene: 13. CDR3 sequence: CSARGPGQVRGTEAFF. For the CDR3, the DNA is TGCAGTGCTAGAGGTCCTGGACAGGTTCGCGGAACTGAAGCTTTCTTT.